This T cell receptor beta chain emerged from a study of T cell responses to AZD1222 COVID-19 vaccine. Overall study results and limits: Repertoires were obtained solely post-peak T cell response. Receipt of two AZD1222 doses was followed by a rise in Spike-specific TCR breadth and depth.

CDR1 and CDR2 from the germline V gene are SGHVS and FNYEAQ. V was shortened by 5 bases and J by 9 bases, with 20 bases between the two germline ends. The CDR3 spans 15 residues. Of note for this clone: What it binds is not known.

Produced via immunoSEQ multiplex PCR; TCRdb's table is partial and in-frame only. Of tens of thousands of clones in the sample, nearly 90% were seen once. The sample was peripheral blood, taken on day 0 of AZD1222 vaccination. This TCR came from an adult in good health. This chain uses TRBV7-6 with TRBJ2-1, with a possible D match to TRBD2 (5 bases). The CDR3 DNA reads TGTGCCAGCAGCCCCACCCGCGGGTACGTTGGTGAGCAGTTCTTC. Its protein is CASSPTRGYVGEQFF.